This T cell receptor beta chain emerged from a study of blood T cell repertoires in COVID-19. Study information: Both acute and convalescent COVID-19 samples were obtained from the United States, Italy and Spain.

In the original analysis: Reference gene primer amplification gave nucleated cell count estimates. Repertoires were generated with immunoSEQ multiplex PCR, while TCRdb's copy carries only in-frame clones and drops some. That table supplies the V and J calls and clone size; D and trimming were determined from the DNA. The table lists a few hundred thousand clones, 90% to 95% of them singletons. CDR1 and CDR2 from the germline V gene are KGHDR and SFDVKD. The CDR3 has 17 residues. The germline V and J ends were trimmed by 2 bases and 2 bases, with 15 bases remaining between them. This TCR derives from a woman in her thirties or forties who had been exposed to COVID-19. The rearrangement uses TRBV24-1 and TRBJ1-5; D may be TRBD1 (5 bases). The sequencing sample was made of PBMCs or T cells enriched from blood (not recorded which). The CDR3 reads CATSDSSGTLRNQPQHF. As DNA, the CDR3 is TGTGCCACCAGTGATTCCTCCGGGACTTTACGCAATCAGCCCCAGCATTTT.